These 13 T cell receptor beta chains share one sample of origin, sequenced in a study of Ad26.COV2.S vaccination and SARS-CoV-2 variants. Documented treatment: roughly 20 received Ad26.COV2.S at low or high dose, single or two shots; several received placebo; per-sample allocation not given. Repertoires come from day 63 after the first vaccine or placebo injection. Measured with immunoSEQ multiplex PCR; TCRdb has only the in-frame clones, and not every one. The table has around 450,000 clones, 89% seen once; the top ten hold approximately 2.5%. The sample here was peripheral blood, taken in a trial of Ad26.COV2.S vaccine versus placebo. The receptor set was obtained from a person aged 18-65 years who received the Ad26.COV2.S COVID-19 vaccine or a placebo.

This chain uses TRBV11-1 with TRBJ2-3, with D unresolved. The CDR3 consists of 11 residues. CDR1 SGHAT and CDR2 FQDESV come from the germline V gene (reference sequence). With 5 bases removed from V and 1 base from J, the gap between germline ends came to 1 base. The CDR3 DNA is TGTGCCAGCAGCCGCACAGATACGCAGTATTTT. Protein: CASSRTDTQYF.

This chain's CDR3 is CASSPFAEYEQYF. Here the CDR3 DNA reads TGTGCCAGCTCACCTTTCGCGGAGTACGAGCAGTACTTC. V is TRBV18 and J is TRBJ2-7; D ambiguous. The CDR3 consists of 13 residues. The V end lost 3 bases, the J end lost 4 bases, and 10 bases lay between the germline ends. Germline V gene lookup returns CDR1 KGHSH and CDR2 LQKENI.

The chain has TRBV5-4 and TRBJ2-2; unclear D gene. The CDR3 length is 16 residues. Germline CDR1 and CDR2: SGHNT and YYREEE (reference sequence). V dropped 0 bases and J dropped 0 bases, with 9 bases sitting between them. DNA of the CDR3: TGTGCCAGCAGCTTGGATCTGGGTCCGAACACCGGGGAGCTGTTTTTT. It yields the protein CASSLDLGPNTGELFF.

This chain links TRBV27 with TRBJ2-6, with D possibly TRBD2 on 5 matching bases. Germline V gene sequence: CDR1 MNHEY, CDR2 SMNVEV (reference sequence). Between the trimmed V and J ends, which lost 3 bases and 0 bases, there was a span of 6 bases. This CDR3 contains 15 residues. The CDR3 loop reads CASSLGASGANVLTF. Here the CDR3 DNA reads TGTGCCAGCAGTTTGGGAGCCTCTGGGGCCAACGTCCTGACTTTC. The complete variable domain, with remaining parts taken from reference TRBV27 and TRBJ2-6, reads EAQVTQNPRYLITVTGKKLTVTCSQNMNHEYMSWYRQDPGLGLRQIYYSMNVEVTDKGDVPEGYKVSRKEKRNFPLILESPSPNQTSLYFCASSLGASGANVLTFGAGSRLTVL.

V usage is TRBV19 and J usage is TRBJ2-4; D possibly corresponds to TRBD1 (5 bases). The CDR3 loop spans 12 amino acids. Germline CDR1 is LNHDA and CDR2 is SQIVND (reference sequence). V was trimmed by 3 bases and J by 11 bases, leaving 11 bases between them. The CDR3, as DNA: TGTGCCAGTAGTATGACAGAATGGGTTCAGTACTTC. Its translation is CASSMTEWVQYF.

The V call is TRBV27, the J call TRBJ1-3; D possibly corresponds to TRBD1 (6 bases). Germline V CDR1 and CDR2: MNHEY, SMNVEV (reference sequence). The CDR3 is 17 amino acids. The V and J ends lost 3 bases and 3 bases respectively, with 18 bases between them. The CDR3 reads CASSFAPPRGGGNTIYF. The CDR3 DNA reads TGTGCCAGCAGTTTCGCCCCCCCCAGGGGTGGTGGAAACACCATATATTTT.

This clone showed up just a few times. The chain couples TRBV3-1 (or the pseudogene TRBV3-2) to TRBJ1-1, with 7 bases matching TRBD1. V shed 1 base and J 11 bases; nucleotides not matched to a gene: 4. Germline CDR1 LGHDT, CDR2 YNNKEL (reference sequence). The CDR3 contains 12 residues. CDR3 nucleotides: TGTGCCAGCAGCCAAGGACAGGGAGGCGCTTTCTTT. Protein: CASSQGQGGAFF.

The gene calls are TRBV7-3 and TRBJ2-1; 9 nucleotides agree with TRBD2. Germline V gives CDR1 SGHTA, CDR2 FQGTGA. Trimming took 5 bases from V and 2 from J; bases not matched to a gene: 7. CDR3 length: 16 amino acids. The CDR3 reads CASSLSGTSPYNEQFF. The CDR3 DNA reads TGTGCCAGCAGCCTCTCCGGGACTAGCCCCTACAATGAGCAGTTCTTC. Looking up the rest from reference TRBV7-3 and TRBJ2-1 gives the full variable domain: GAGVSQTPSNKVTEKGKYVELRCDPISGHTALYWYRQSLGQGPEFLIYFQGTGAADDSGLPNDRFFAVRPEGSVSTLKIQRTERGDSAVYLCASSLSGTSPYNEQFFGPGTRLTVL.

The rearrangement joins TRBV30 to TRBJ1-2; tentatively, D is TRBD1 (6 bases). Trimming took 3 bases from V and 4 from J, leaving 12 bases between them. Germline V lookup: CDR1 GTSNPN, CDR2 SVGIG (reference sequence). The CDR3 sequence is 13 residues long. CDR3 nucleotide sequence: TGTGCCTGGAGGAGGGGGGAAAGCTATGGCTACACCTTC. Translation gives CAWRRGESYGYTF. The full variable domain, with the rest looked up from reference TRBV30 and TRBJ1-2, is SQTIHQWPATLVQPVGSPLSLECTVEGTSNPNLYWYRQAAGRGLQLLFYSVGIGQISSEVPQNLSASRPQDRQFILSSKKLLLSDSGFYLCAWRRGESYGYTFGSGTRLTVV.

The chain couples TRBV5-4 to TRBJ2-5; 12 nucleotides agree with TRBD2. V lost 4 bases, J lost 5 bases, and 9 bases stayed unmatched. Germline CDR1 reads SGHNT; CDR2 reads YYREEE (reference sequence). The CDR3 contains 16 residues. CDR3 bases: TGTGCCAGCAGCGCGACTAGCGGGGGAAGAGGGGAGACCCAGTACTTC. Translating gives CASSATSGGRGETQYF. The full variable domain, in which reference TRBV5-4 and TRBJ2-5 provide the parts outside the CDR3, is ETGVTQSPTHLIKTRGQQVTLRCSSQSGHNTVSWYQQALGQGPQFIFQYYREEENGRGNFPPRFSGLQFPNYSSELNVNALELDDSALYLCASSATSGGRGETQYFGPGTRLLVL.

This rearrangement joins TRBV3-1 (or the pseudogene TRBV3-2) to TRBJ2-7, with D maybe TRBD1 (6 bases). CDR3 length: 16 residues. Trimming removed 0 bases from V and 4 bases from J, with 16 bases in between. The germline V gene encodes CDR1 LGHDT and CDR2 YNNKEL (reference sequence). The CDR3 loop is CASSQDRGRGVYEQYF. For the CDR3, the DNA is TGTGCCAGCAGCCAAGATCGGGGCAGGGGTGTTTACGAGCAGTACTTC.

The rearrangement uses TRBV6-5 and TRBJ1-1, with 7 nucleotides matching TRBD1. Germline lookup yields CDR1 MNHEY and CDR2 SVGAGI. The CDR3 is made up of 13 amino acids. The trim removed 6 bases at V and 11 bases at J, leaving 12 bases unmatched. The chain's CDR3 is CASRHRDSAGAFF. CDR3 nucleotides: TGTGCCAGCAGACATCGGGACAGCGCAGGCGCTTTCTTT.

The CDR3 loop is CASSSGGLGTLMETQYF. The CDR3 nucleotides read TGTGCCAGCAGCTCCGGAGGCCTAGGGACACTGATGGAGACCCAGTACTTC. J is TRBJ2-5 and V is TRBV11-3, with D perhaps matching TRBD1 (6 bases). With 4 bases removed from V and 5 bases from J, the gap between germline ends came to 23 bases. Germline CDR1 and CDR2: SGHNT and YENEEA. The CDR3 consists of 17 residues. The full variable domain, its missing parts supplied by reference TRBV11-3 and TRBJ2-5, is EAGVVQSPRYKIIEKKQPVAFWCNPISGHNTLYWYLQNLGQGPELLIRYENEEAVDDSQLPKDRFSAERLKGVDSTLKIQPAELGDSAVYLCASSSGGLGTLMETQYFGPGTRLLVL.